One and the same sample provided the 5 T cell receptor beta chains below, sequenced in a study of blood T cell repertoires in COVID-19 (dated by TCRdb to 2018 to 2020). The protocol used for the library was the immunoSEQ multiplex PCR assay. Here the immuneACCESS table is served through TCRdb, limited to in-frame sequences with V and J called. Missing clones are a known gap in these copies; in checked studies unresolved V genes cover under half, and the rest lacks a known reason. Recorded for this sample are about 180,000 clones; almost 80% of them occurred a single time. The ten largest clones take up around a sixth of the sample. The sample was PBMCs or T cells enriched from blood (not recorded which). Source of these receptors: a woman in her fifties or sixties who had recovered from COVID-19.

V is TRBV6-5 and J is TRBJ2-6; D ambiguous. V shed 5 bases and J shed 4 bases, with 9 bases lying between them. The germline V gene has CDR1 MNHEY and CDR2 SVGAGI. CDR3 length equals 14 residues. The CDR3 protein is CASSTIRGANVLTF. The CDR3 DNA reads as TGTGCCAGCAGTACCATTCGGGGGGCCAACGTCCTGACTTTC.

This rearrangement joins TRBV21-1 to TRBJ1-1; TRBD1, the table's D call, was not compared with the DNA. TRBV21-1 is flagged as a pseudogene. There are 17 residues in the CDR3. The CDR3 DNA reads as TGTGCCAGCAGCCCCTTAGGGGGTGCCACCCCTCGGACTGAAGCTTTCTTT. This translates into CASSPLGGATPRTEAFF.

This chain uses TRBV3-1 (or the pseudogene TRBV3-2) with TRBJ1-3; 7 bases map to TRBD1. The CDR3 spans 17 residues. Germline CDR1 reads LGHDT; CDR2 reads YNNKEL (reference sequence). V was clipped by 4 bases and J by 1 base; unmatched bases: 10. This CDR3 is CASSPRTGGSSGNTIYF. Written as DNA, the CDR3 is TGTGCCAGCAGCCCTCGGACAGGCGGCAGTTCTGGAAACACCATATATTTT.

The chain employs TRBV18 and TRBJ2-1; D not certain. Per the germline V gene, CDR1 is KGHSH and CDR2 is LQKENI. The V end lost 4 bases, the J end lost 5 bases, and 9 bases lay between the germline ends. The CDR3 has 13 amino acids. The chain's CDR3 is CASSHSQNNEQFF. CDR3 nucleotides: TGTGCCAGCTCACACTCACAGAACAATGAGCAGTTCTTC.

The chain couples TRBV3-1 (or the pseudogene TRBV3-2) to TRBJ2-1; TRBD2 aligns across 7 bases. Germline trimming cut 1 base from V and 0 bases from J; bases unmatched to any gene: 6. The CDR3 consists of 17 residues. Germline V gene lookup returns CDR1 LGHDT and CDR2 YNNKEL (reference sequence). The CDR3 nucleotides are TGTGCCAGCAGCCAAGTGATGCGGGGGAGCTCCTACAATGAGCAGTTCTTC. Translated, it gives CASSQVMRGSSYNEQFF.